The present T cell receptor (beta chain) was sequenced within a study of regulatory T cells in long-lasting Graves disease. This clonotype has just a few counts. Germline V gene data show CDR1 as SQVTM and CDR2 as ANQGSEA. Germline trimming cut 3 bases from V and 6 bases from J; bases unmatched to any gene: 8. The CDR3 loop spans 14 amino acids. Through Arm-PCR of CDR3 regions and iRepertoire HTBI primers, TCR beta libraries were built. In TCRdb, the multiplex PCR reads were re-called with MiXCR into one record per CDR3 protein. The table includes under 700,000 distinct CDR3 sequences, about 16% detected once. The time point is: newly diagnosed GD, antithyroid drugs for less than 3 months. Extracted PBMC RNA gave rise to the TCR library. The data were also submitted as part of a second study, on T cells in Graves' hyperthyroidism and ophthalmopathy.

The sample consisted of peripheral blood mononuclear cells (PBMCs), taken at new diagnosis, from a patient treated with antithyroid drugs. The chain combines TRBV29-1 with TRBJ1-1; 9 nucleotides match TRBD1. The clonotype was recovered from a middle-aged woman with Graves disease. The CDR3, as DNA: TGCAGCGTTGAGGGAACAGGGGGCCTCTCTGAAGCTTTCTTT. Its protein product is CSVEGTGGLSEAFF.